Below, one T cell receptor beta chain is given with its context. This sample was taken from a study of blood T cell repertoires in COVID-19. The data were produced by immunoSEQ multiplex PCR, yet TCRdb's version contains in-frame clones alone and is incomplete. The table has 250,000 or so clones, more than 80% seen once. The TCR was taken from a man aged 55 to 70 who had recovered from COVID-19. The sequenced sample consisted of PBMCs or T cells enriched from blood (not recorded which).

The CDR3 DNA reads as TGCGCCAGCAGCTTGGACGGTGGAAACACCATATATTTT. Amino acid sequence: CASSLDGGNTIYF. The V and J genes are TRBV5-1 and TRBJ1-3; D gene ambiguous. Trimming stripped 0 bases from V and 3 bases from J, with 4 bases between. Germline CDR1 SGHRS, CDR2 YFSETQ. The CDR3 has 13 amino acids.